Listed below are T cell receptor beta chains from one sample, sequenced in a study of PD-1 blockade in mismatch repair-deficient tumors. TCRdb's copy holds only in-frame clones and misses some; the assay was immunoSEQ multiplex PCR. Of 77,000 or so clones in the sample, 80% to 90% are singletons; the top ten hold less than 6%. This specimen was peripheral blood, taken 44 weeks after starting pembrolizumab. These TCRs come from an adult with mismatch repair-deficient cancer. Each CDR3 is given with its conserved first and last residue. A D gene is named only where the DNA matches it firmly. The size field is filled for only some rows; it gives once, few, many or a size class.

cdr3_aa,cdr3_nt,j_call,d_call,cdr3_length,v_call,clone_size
CASSFRLAGEGQYF,TGTGCCAGCAGCTTCCGACTAGCGGGAGAAGGGCAGTACTTC,TRBJ2-7,TRBD2,14,TRBV7-8,.
CASSSGLAGFTGELFF,TGTGCCAGCAGCTCCGGACTAGCGGGTTTTACCGGGGAGCTGTTTTTT,TRBJ2-2,TRBD2,16,TRBV11-3,once
CASSIPGTSYGYTF,TGTGCCAGTAGTATCCCGGGGACGAGCTATGGCTACACCTTC,TRBJ1-2,.,14,TRBV19,.
CASSIGWGSYEQYF,TGTGCCAGTAGTATAGGCTGGGGCTCCTACGAGCAGTACTTC,TRBJ2-7,.,14,TRBV19,.
CASLGTGSSGNTIYF,TGTGCCAGCCTAGGGACAGGGAGCTCTGGAAACACCATATATTTT,TRBJ1-3,TRBD1,15,TRBV19,once
CASSLDPGDNYGYTF,TGTGCCAGCAGCTTGGACCCGGGGGATAACTATGGCTACACCTTC,TRBJ1-2,.,15,TRBV5-4,.
CASSPGTEAFF,TGCGCCAGCAGCCCGGGTACTGAAGCTTTCTTT,TRBJ1-1,.,11,TRBV5-1,.
CAISDPKSSYEQYF,TGTGCCATCAGTGACCCGAAATCGTCCTACGAGCAGTACTTC,TRBJ2-7,.,14,TRBV10-3,.
CASTGPDQPQHF,TGTGCCAGCACAGGACCTGATCAGCCCCAGCATTTT,TRBJ1-5,.,12,TRBV6-1,.
CASSQSGPHPDQPQHF,TGTGCCAGCAGCCAATCTGGCCCGCACCCTGATCAGCCCCAGCATTTT,TRBJ1-5,.,16,TRBV16,once
CASSLAGGNEQFF,TGTGCCAGCAGTCTAGCGGGAGGGAATGAGCAGTTCTTC,TRBJ2-1,TRBD2,13,TRBV6-1,.
CASSQVLLETQYF,TGCGCCAGCAGCCAAGTTTTATTGGAGACCCAGTACTTC,TRBJ2-5,.,13,TRBV4-3,.
CASGAGAAGNTIYF,TGTGCCAGCGGCGCGGGGGCTGCTGGAAACACCATATATTTT,TRBJ1-3,.,14,TRBV6-1,.
CASSGTSGSYEQYF,TGTGCCAGTAGCGGGACTAGCGGCTCCTACGAGCAGTACTTC,TRBJ2-7,TRBD2,14,TRBV19,few
CASSLTGVSNQPQHF,TGTGCCAGCAGCCTAACAGGGGTGAGCAATCAGCCCCAGCATTTT,TRBJ1-5,TRBD1,15,TRBV6-5,.
CASSRRWSGGEQFF,TGTGCCAGCAGCCGCCGGTGGAGCGGGGGCGAGCAGTTCTTC,TRBJ2-1,TRBD2,14,TRBV27,.
CASSVGTGIAGELFF,TGTGCCAGCAGCGTTGGGACAGGGATCGCCGGGGAGCTGTTTTTT,TRBJ2-2,TRBD1,15,TRBV9,.
CATLVGEWASGRFYEQYF,TGTGCCACTCTCGTCGGGGAATGGGCTAGCGGGCGTTTCTACGAGCAGTACTTC,TRBJ2-7,TRBD2,18,TRBV27,.
CASGREFEQYF,TGTGCCAGCGGACGGGAGTTCGAGCAGTACTTC,TRBJ2-7,.,11,TRBV7-8,few
CASTRITRDEQFF,TGTGCCAGCACCCGCATCACCCGGGATGAGCAGTTCTTC,TRBJ2-1,.,13,TRBV2,.
CASSPYRPRVATNEKLFF,TGTGCCAGCAGCCCCTACCGCCCCAGGGTTGCAACTAATGAAAAACTGTTTTTT,TRBJ1-4,.,18,TRBV11-2,.
CASSTQGTAGELFF,TGTGCCAGCAGTACACAGGGGACCGCCGGGGAGCTGTTTTTT,TRBJ2-2,TRBD1,14,TRBV6-5,.
CASSKEWTGRGTGELFF,TGTGCCAGCAGCAAAGAATGGACAGGGAGGGGCACCGGGGAGCTGTTTTTT,TRBJ2-2,.,17,TRBV21-1,few
CASSSTGRQETQYF,TGCGCCAGCAGCTCGACAGGGAGGCAAGAGACCCAGTACTTC,TRBJ2-5,.,14,TRBV5-1,.
CASSLAAYNEQFF,TGTGCCAGCAGTCTAGCGGCATACAATGAGCAGTTCTTC,TRBJ2-1,TRBD2,13,TRBV6-5,.
CASSIGPAEAFF,TGTGCCAGTAGTATAGGGCCGGCTGAAGCTTTCTTT,TRBJ1-1,.,12,TRBV19,.
CASTHTGGYTF,TGTGCCAGCACCCACACGGGAGGCTACACCTTC,TRBJ1-2,.,11,TRBV6-5,.
CASSYSRPERGYGYTF,TGTGCCAGCAGTTACTCCCGACCAGAAAGGGGCTATGGCTACACCTTC,TRBJ1-2,.,16,TRBV6-5,.
CSVVRLAGVNEQFF,TGCAGCGTTGTCCGGCTAGCGGGAGTCAATGAGCAGTTCTTC,TRBJ2-1,TRBD2,14,TRBV29-1,.
CASRWGARTEAFF,TGTGCCAGCAGGTGGGGGGCTCGGACTGAAGCTTTCTTT,TRBJ1-1,.,13,TRBV5-6,.
CASSQHQMNTEAFF,TGTGCCAGCAGCCAGCACCAAATGAACACTGAAGCTTTCTTT,TRBJ1-1,.,14,TRBV7-8,.
CASSSRDSRMNTEAFF,TGCGCCAGCAGCTCCCGGGACAGTAGGATGAACACTGAAGCTTTCTTT,TRBJ1-1,TRBD1,16,TRBV5-1,.
CASSLGPDNEQFF,TGTGCCAGCTCACTCGGACCCGACAATGAGCAGTTCTTC,TRBJ2-1,.,13,TRBV18,.
CASSFDRVNTEAFF,TGTGCCAGCAGTTTTGACAGAGTGAACACTGAAGCTTTCTTT,TRBJ1-1,.,14,TRBV28,.
CASSLPSANEQFF,TGTGCCAGCAGCCTCCCTAGCGCAAATGAGCAGTTCTTC,TRBJ2-1,.,13,TRBV5-4,.
CASSVLGETQYF,TGTGCCAGCAGCGTACTTGGAGAGACCCAGTACTTC,TRBJ2-5,.,12,TRBV9,.
CASSDGRTGGETQYF,TGTGCCAGCAGTGATGGTAGGACAGGAGGAGAGACCCAGTACTTC,TRBJ2-5,TRBD1,15,TRBV2,once
CASSLMGDYGYTF,TGCGCCAGCAGCCTGATGGGGGACTATGGCTACACCTTC,TRBJ1-2,.,13,TRBV5-1,.
CASTPRGRGGGEKLFF,TGTGCCAGTACCCCAAGAGGACGGGGAGGCGGTGAAAAACTGTTTTTT,TRBJ1-4,.,16,TRBV19,.
CASSPSGSLEETQYF,TGTGCCAGCAGCCCAAGCGGGAGTCTGGAAGAGACCCAGTACTTC,TRBJ2-5,TRBD2,15,TRBV9,.
CASSDLATEAFF,TGCGCCAGCAGTGATCTTGCCACTGAAGCTTTCTTT,TRBJ1-1,.,12,TRBV10-2,few
CASSISQAYEQYF,TGTGCCAGTAGTATTTCCCAGGCCTACGAGCAGTACTTC,TRBJ2-7,.,13,TRBV19,.
CASTTVAGSSNEQFF,TGTGCCAGCACGACCGTAGCGGGTTCATCTAATGAGCAGTTCTTC,TRBJ2-1,TRBD2,15,TRBV6-5,.
CASRKGAGQPQHF,TGTGCCAGCAGAAAAGGAGCGGGGCAGCCCCAGCATTTT,TRBJ1-5,.,13,TRBV6-5,.
CASRAGTGPYEQYF,TGTGCCTCCAGGGCCGGGACAGGGCCCTACGAGCAGTACTTC,TRBJ2-7,TRBD1,14,TRBV10-3,.
CASSQGGRAQQYF,TGTGCCAGCAGCCAGGGTGGCCGGGCGCAGCAGTATTTT,TRBJ2-3,.,13,TRBV28,once
CASSPGPTRDRANGYTF,TGTGCCAGCAGCCCAGGGCCCACCCGGGACAGAGCTAATGGCTACACCTTC,TRBJ1-2,TRBD1,17,TRBV11-2,.
CASGPRTYEQYF,TGTGCCAGCGGACCCAGAACCTACGAGCAGTACTTC,TRBJ2-7,.,12,TRBV11-2,.
CASSRSSGRVNEQFF,TGTGCCAGCAGTCGCTCTAGCGGGAGAGTAAATGAGCAGTTCTTC,TRBJ2-1,TRBD2,15,TRBV5-4,.
CASSPKRTQYF,TGTGCCAGCAGTCCCAAGAGAACCCAGTACTTC,TRBJ2-5,.,11,TRBV14,.
CAIRRSYNYGYTF,TGTGCCATCCGGAGGTCCTATAACTATGGCTACACCTTC,TRBJ1-2,.,13,TRBV6-5,.
CASSADRGDTGELFF,TGTGCCAGCAGTGCCGACAGGGGTGACACCGGGGAGCTGTTTTTT,TRBJ2-2,TRBD1,15,TRBV27,.
CASSDRAGGNTGELFF,TGTGCCAGTAGTGACAGAGCGGGGGGGAACACCGGGGAGCTGTTTTTT,TRBJ2-2,TRBD2,16,TRBV19,few
CASSESSGSPYEQYF,TGTGCCAGTAGTGAATCTAGCGGGAGTCCCTACGAGCAGTACTTC,TRBJ2-7,TRBD2,15,TRBV19,.
CASVNRVQLAKNIQYF,TGTGCCAGCGTTAACAGGGTCCAGTTAGCCAAAAACATTCAGTACTTC,TRBJ2-4,.,16,TRBV6-6,.
CASSELAGYNEQFF,TGTGCCAGCAGTGAACTAGCGGGATACAATGAGCAGTTCTTC,TRBJ2-1,TRBD2,14,TRBV2,.
CASSSSVGYEQYF,TGTGCCAGCAGTTCCTCCGTGGGTTACGAGCAGTACTTC,TRBJ2-7,.,13,TRBV6-6,.
CASSIRASNQPQHF,TGTGCCAGCAGTATCAGGGCCTCCAATCAGCCCCAGCATTTT,TRBJ1-5,.,14,TRBV2,.
CASSLGEQFF,TGTGCCAGCAGCTTGGGTGAGCAGTTCTTC,TRBJ2-1,.,10,TRBV7-9,once